A single sample gave rise to the 26 T cell receptor beta chains below, sequenced in a study of siplizumab effects on memory and regulatory T cells. Measured with immunoSEQ multiplex PCR; TCRdb has only the in-frame clones, and not every one. The sample carries roughly 100,000 clones, under 95% recorded once. The sequenced sample consisted of CD4+ T cells sorted from blood. The receptors originated from a human donor in good health.

The chain combines TRBV5-8 with TRBJ2-1; 10 bases map to TRBD2. Trimming cost V 10 bases and J 8 bases; bases outside gene matches: 12. The CDR3 has 14 amino acids. The germline V gene has CDR1 SGHTS and CDR2 YDEGEE. CDR3 sequence reads: CASLALAGFYEQFF. DNA of the CDR3: TGTGCCTCACTGGCACTAGCGGGATTCTATGAGCAGTTCTTC.

For the CDR3, the DNA is TGTGCCAGTAACCACGGGGGGATCTACAATGAGCAGTTCTTC. Protein sequence: CASNHGGIYNEQFF. This sequence joins TRBV19 and TRBJ2-1, with 7 bases lining up with TRBD2. The V gene end was trimmed by 7 bases and the J gene end by 3 bases; junction bases not matched to a gene: 6. There are 14 residues in the CDR3. Germline loops: CDR1 LNHDA, CDR2 SQIVND (reference sequence).

The chain uses TRBV5-1 and TRBJ2-7; 7 bases map to TRBD1. This CDR3 contains 14 residues. The germline V gene encodes CDR1 SGHRS and CDR2 YFSETQ. V was pared by 3 bases and J by 3 bases, with 6 bases of the junction left unmatched. This chain's CDR3 is CASSSNRGYYEQYF. DNA for the CDR3: TGCGCCAGCAGCTCGAACAGGGGTTACTACGAGCAGTACTTC.

This rearrangement joins TRBV5-4 to TRBJ2-1; D is possibly TRBD2 (6 bases). CDR3 length: 14 residues. V lost 4 bases and J lost 10, with 18 bases in between. Germline assignment: CDR1 SGHNT and CDR2 YYREEE (reference sequence). CDR3: CASSLSLGSGEQFF. The CDR3 DNA sequence: TGTGCCAGCAGCCTTTCGCTCGGGAGTGGAGAGCAGTTCTTC.

This chain links TRBV11-1 with TRBJ2-7, with a tentative D call TRBD2 (6 bases). Germline CDR1 reads SGHAT; CDR2 reads FQDESV (reference sequence). This CDR3 contains 12 residues. V lost 6 bases and J 6 bases, leaving 12 bases between the germline ends. Here the CDR3 reads CASRLVGGEQYF. In nucleotides, the CDR3 is TGTGCCAGCAGGCTCGTCGGGGGCGAGCAGTACTTC. The variable domain in full, completed from reference TRBV11-1 and TRBJ2-7, reads EAEVAQSPRYKITEKSQAVAFWCDPISGHATLYWYRQILGQGPELLVQFQDESVVDDSQLPKDRFSAERLKGVDSTLKIQPAELGDSAMYLCASRLVGGEQYFGPGTRLTVT.

This clone was seen a handful of times. The rearrangement uses TRBV7-2 and TRBJ2-1, with a tentative D call TRBD1 (6 bases). Looked up from germline, CDR1 is SGHTA and CDR2 is FQGNSA. V shed 6 bases and J shed 0 bases, with 12 bases lying between them. This CDR3 comprises 15 residues. The CDR3 region is CASSPDRRSYNEQFF. DNA for the CDR3: TGTGCCAGCAGTCCCGACAGGCGCTCCTACAATGAGCAGTTCTTC.

The rearrangement links TRBV2 to TRBJ1-2; 8 positions match TRBD1. Germline trimming cut 6 bases from V and 0 bases from J; bases unmatched to any gene: 6. Germline V gene sequence: CDR1 SNHLY, CDR2 FYNNEI. The CDR3 spans 15 residues. The CDR3 spells CASSADRVPNYGYTF. The CDR3, as DNA: TGTGCCAGCAGCGCGGACAGGGTACCTAACTATGGCTACACCTTC.

The V gene is TRBV18, the J gene TRBJ1-2; a possible D gene is TRBD1 (5 bases). The germline CDR1 and CDR2 sequences are KGHSH and LQKENI. Trimming took 3 bases from V and 4 from J, leaving 18 bases between them. This CDR3 has 16 amino acids. CDR3 in amino acids: CASSPITTAPSYGYTF. The CDR3 DNA follows: TGTGCCAGCTCACCCATAACGACAGCTCCGAGCTATGGCTACACCTTC. The full variable domain, its missing parts supplied by reference TRBV18 and TRBJ1-2, is NAGVMQNPRHLVRRRGQEARLRCSPMKGHSHVYWYRQLPEEGLKFMVYLQKENIIDESGMPKERFSAEFPKEGPSILRIQQVVRGDSAAYFCASSPITTAPSYGYTFGSGTRLTVV.

This clone is a singleton in its sample. This chain links TRBV5-5 with TRBJ2-7; D is unresolved. The length of the CDR3 is 15 residues. V was pared by 1 base and J by 5 bases, with 16 bases between. CDR1 and CDR2 (germline): SGHKS, YYEKEE (reference sequence). CDR3 sequence (DNA): TGTGCCAGCAGCTTGATGAGACACCGCGCCGACGAGCAGTACTTC. Translating it yields CASSLMRHRADEQYF.

The CDR3 sequence is CASSPLGQGKNGYTF. The CDR3 nucleotides are TGTGCCAGCTCACCCCTCGGCCAGGGTAAAAATGGCTACACCTTC. The chain recombines TRBV18 with TRBJ1-2, with a weak D call TRBD1 (5 bases). This CDR3 is 15 amino acids long. CDR1 and CDR2 from the germline V gene are KGHSH and LQKENI. V was clipped by 3 bases and J by 6 bases, with 17 bases between them.

CDR3 amino acids: CASSIPGRGQRLNTEAFF. CDR3 nucleotide sequence: TGTGCCAGTAGTATCCCTGGTAGGGGTCAGCGCCTGAACACTGAAGCTTTCTTT. The V call is TRBV19, the J call TRBJ1-1; tentative D call: TRBD1 (5 bases). The CDR3 sequence is 18 residues long. Trimming shortened V by 3 bases and J by 0 bases, and 20 bases separated the two germline ends. From germline, CDR1 is LNHDA and CDR2 SQIVND (reference sequence).

The chain combines TRBV19 with TRBJ2-7; D might be TRBD1 (6 bases). V lost 0 bases, J lost 5 bases, and 17 bases lay in between. The CDR3 is made up of 16 amino acids. Germline CDR1 is LNHDA and CDR2 is SQIVND (reference sequence). CDR3: CASSIDVTGFVNEQYF. Here the CDR3 DNA reads TGTGCCAGTAGTATAGACGTAACAGGGTTCGTGAACGAGCAGTACTTC.

The J gene is TRBJ1-1, the V gene TRBV19; D is unclear. CDR1 and CDR2 from the germline V gene are LNHDA and SQIVND (reference sequence). The CDR3 is 13 residues long. V gave up 1 base and J gave up 5 bases, with 8 bases separating them. CDR3 protein: CASSIGLWTEAFF. For the CDR3, the DNA is TGTGCCAGTAGTATAGGCCTGTGGACTGAAGCTTTCTTT. The complete variable domain, with remaining parts taken from reference TRBV19 and TRBJ1-1, reads DGGITQSPKYLFRKEGQNVTLSCEQNLNHDAMYWYRQDPGQGLRLIYYSQIVNDFQKGDIAEGYSVSREKKESFPLTVTSAQKNPTAFYLCASSIGLWTEAFFGQGTRLTVV.

The chain couples TRBV4-1 to TRBJ2-3, with 9 positions matching TRBD2. CDR1 is MGHRA and CDR2 is YSYEKL in the germline V gene. The ends lost 0 bases at V and 7 bases at J; junction bases unmatched: 14. The length of the CDR3 is 18 residues. The CDR3 loop reads CASSQDRGGGVLGNTQYF. CDR3 DNA sequence: TGCGCCAGCAGCCAAGATAGGGGCGGGGGGGTCCTCGGGAATACGCAGTATTTT.

This clone was seen only once. The chain links TRBV7-8 to TRBJ1-5, with TRBD1 as a possible D gene (6 bases). V lost 1 base, J lost 5 bases, and 9 bases lay in between. Germline loops: CDR1 SGHVS, CDR2 FQNEAQ. This CDR3 has 14 amino acids. The CDR3 sequence: CASSLVPGDQPQHF. The CDR3 DNA sequence: TGTGCCAGCAGCTTAGTTCCAGGGGATCAGCCCCAGCATTTT.

The chain links TRBV5-4 to TRBJ2-2, with D maybe TRBD1 (6 bases). CDR1 SGHNT and CDR2 YYREEE come from the germline V gene (reference sequence). This CDR3 has 15 residues. V gave up 3 bases and J gave up 6 bases, with 15 bases separating them. CDR3 protein: CASSWTVQGPGELFF. The DNA for the CDR3 is TGTGCCAGCAGCTGGACAGTACAGGGACCCGGGGAGCTGTTTTTT. Using reference TRBV5-4 and TRBJ2-2 for the parts outside the CDR3, the full variable domain is ETGVTQSPTHLIKTRGQQVTLRCSSQSGHNTVSWYQQALGQGPQFIFQYYREEENGRGNFPPRFSGLQFPNYSSELNVNALELDDSALYLCASSWTVQGPGELFFGEGSRLTVL.

V usage is TRBV2 and J usage is TRBJ2-5, with TRBD2 identical over 11 bases. Germline V lookup: CDR1 SNHLY, CDR2 FYNNEI. This CDR3 region has 15 residues. Losses at the gene ends were 6 bases for V and 1 base for J; bases not matched to a gene: 4. This chain's CDR3 is CASSAGLAAQETQYF. As DNA, the CDR3 is TGTGCCAGCAGCGCGGGACTAGCGGCCCAAGAGACCCAGTACTTC.

This clone was counted a single time. The chain carries TRBV10-1 and TRBJ2-7, with D uncertain. Germline V gives CDR1 WNHNN, CDR2 SYGVQD (reference sequence). This CDR3 spans 13 amino acids. V gave up 6 bases and J gave up 7 bases, with 16 bases separating them. CDR3 in DNA: TGCGCCAGCAGCCGTGAGGTGGCCGGGGAGCAGTACTTC. It yields the protein CASSREVAGEQYF.

This clone was counted a single time. The chain carries TRBV10-1 and TRBJ2-2, with D tentatively TRBD1 (6 bases). CDR1 is WNHNN, CDR2 SYGVQD, per germline (reference sequence). Trimming removed 6 bases from V and 7 bases from J, with 15 bases in between. This CDR3 contains 14 residues. CDR3 residues: CASSLTGSGGELFF. The CDR3 DNA reads TGCGCCAGCAGCCTCACAGGGAGTGGCGGGGAGCTGTTTTTT.

The genes are TRBV11-3 and TRBJ2-5; no clear D. Per the germline V gene, CDR1 is SGHNT and CDR2 is YENEEA. Between the trimmed V and J ends, which lost 5 bases and 1 base, there was a span of 8 bases. This CDR3 comprises 13 residues. The CDR3 bases are TGTGCCAGCAGCCTGTCGGGCCAAGAGACCCAGTACTTC. Residues: CASSLSGQETQYF.

The V call is TRBV12-5, the J call TRBJ2-1; D might be TRBD1 or TRBD2, each matching 5 bases. V was clipped by 2 bases and J by 0 bases, with 8 bases between them. CDR1 is LGHNT, CDR2 FRNRAP, per germline. The length of the CDR3 is 15 residues. The CDR3 protein is CASGLSRGSYNEQFF. The CDR3 nucleotides read TGTGCTAGTGGTTTGTCGAGGGGCTCCTACAATGAGCAGTTCTTC.

The rearrangement links TRBV18 to TRBJ1-4; weak D call: TRBD1 (5 bases). The length of the CDR3 is 14 residues. Germline V gene data show CDR1 as KGHSH and CDR2 as LQKENI. Between the trimmed V and J ends, which lost 3 bases and 0 bases, there was a span of 5 bases. The CDR3 protein is CASSPRATNEKLFF. For the CDR3, the DNA is TGTGCCAGCTCACCCAGGGCAACTAATGAAAAACTGTTTTTT.

The chain carries TRBV2 and TRBJ2-1, with 11 bases fitting TRBD2. CDR3 length: 13 amino acids. Germline-derived CDR1 and CDR2 are SNHLY and FYNNEI. DNA of the CDR3: TGTAGAACAGGACTAGCGGGCTACAATGAGCAGTTCTTC. It yields the protein CRTGLAGYNEQFF.

The V and J genes are TRBV27 and TRBJ1-5, with D unresolved. The ends were cut back, 2 bases at V and 3 bases at J, with 5 bases in the middle. Germline CDR1 MNHEY, CDR2 SMNVEV (reference sequence). The CDR3 covers 13 residues. CDR3 sequence reads: CASSLGFNQPQHF. CDR3 in DNA: TGTGCCAGCAGTTTAGGTTTCAATCAGCCCCAGCATTTT.

The V and J genes are TRBV30 and TRBJ1-3; 10 bases map to TRBD1. The CDR3 covers 13 residues. Germline lookup yields CDR1 GTSNPN and CDR2 SVGIG (reference sequence). The CDR3 nucleotides are TGTGCTTGGGACAGGGGCTCTGGAAACACCATATATTTT. This gives the protein CAWDRGSGNTIYF. The full variable domain, with the rest looked up from reference TRBV30 and TRBJ1-3, is SQTIHQWPATLVQPVGSPLSLECTVEGTSNPNLYWYRQAAGRGLQLLFYSVGIGQISSEVPQNLSASRPQDRQFILSSKKLLLSDSGFYLCAWDRGSGNTIYFGEGSWLTVV.

The table lists this clone with a few counts. The CDR3 loop is CASSSPVGGSSPLHF. CDR3 nucleotide sequence: TGTGCCAGCAGTTCCCCCGTCGGAGGGAGTTCACCCCTCCACTTT. The V call is TRBV6-5, the J call TRBJ1-6; D gene unclear. This CDR3 comprises 15 residues. V lost 4 bases, J lost 9 bases, and 16 bases lay in between. Germline V gene data show CDR1 as MNHEY and CDR2 as SVGAGI.